The count of the clone carrying this T cell receptor (beta chain) is one. What it binds is not known. The sample originates from a study of cytomegalovirus exposure and HLA in healthy donors. Study-level results: Later analysis demonstrated an association between a missense DCLRE1C variant and TCR beta V- and J-gene trimming. There were some V segments, including TRBV6-2 and TRBV6-3, excluded as indistinguishable. Published work reported that the classifier diagnosed cytomegalovirus status with high specificity and sensitivity.

Vbeta (60) and Jbeta (13) primers were used in the PCR. Profiling relied on immunoSEQ multiplex PCR, and the TCRdb table lists in-frame clones only, not all of them. The sample carries 80,000 to 100,000 clones, over 55% recorded once. The germline CDR1 and CDR2 sequences are MGHDK and SYGVNS. Trimming removed 7 bases from V and 6 bases from J; junction bases left unmatched: 17. This CDR3 has 16 amino acids. J is TRBJ2-7 and V is TRBV25-1; 8 positions agree with TRBD1. The source material was PBMCs. This TCR was recovered from a woman younger than 35 in good health and CMV-seropositive. The CDR3 DNA reads TGTGCCAGCACTCCCTCCCCCGGGACAGGCCCGGCCGAGCAGTACTTC. This codes for CASTPSPGTGPAEQYF.